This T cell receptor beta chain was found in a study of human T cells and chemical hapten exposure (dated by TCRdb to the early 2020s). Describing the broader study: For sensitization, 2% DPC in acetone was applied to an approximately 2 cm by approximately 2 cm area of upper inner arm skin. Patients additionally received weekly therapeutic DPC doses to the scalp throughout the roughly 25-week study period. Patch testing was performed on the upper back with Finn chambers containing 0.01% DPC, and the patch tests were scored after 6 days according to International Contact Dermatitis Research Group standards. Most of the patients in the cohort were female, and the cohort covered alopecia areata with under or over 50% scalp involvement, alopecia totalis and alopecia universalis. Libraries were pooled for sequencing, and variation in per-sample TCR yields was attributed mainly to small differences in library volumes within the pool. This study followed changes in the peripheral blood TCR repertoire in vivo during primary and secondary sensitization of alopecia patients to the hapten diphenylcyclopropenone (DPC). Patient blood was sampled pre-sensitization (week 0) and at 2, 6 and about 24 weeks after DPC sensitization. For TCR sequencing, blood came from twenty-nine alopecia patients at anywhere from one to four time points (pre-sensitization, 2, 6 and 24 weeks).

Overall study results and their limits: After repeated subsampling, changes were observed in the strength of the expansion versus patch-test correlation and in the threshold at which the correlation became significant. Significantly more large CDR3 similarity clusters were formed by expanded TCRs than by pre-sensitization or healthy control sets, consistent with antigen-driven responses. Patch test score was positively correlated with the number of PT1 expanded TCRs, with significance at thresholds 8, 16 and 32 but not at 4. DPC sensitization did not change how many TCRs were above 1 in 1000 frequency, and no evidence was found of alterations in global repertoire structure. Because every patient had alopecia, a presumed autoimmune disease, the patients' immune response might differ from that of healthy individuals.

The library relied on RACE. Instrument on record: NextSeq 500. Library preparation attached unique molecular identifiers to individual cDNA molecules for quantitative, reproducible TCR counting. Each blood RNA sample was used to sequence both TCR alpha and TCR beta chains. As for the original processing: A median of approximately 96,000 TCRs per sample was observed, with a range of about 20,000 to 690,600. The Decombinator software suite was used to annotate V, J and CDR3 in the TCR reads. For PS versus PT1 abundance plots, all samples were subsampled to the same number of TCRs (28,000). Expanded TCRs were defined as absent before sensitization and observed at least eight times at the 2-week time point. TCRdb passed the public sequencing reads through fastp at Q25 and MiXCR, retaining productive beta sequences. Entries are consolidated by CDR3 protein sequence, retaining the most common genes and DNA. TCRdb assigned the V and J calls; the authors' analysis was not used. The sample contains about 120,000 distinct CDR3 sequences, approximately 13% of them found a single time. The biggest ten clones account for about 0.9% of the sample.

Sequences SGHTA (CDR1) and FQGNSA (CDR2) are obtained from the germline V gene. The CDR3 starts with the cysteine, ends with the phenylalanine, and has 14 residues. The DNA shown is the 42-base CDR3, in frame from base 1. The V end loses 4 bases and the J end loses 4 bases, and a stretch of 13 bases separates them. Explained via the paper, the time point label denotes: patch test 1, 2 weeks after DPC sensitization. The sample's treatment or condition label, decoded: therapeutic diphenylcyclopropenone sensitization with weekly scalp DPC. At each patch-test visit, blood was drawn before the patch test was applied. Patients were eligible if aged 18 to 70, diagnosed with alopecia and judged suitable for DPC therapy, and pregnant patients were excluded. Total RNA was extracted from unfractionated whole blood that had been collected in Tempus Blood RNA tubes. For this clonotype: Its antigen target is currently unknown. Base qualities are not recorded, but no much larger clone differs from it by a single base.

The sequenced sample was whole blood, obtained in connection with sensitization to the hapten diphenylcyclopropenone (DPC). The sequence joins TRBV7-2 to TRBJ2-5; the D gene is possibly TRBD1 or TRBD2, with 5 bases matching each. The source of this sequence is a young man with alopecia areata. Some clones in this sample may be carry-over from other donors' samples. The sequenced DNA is TGTGCCAGCAGCTCCCCCACGGGACGAGAGACCCAGTACTTC. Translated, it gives CASSSPTGRETQYF.